This T cell receptor (beta chain) originates from a study of technical replicates of blood from several donors. Only in-frame clones appear in the TCRdb table, and some are missing; sequencing was by immunoSEQ multiplex PCR. The table lists around 70,000 clones, 85% to 95% of them singletons. This receptor was taken from a human donor in good health. The source material was T cells isolated from PBMCs.

The CDR3 spells CATSRALAGADTQYF. CDR3 in DNA: TGTGCCACCAGCAGGGCACTAGCGGGGGCTGATACGCAGTATTTT. This chain connects TRBV15 to TRBJ2-3, with 11 bases aligning to TRBD2. The length of the CDR3 is 15 residues. V shed 3 bases and J 6 bases; nucleotides not matched to a gene: 5. Germline V lookup: CDR1 LNHNV, CDR2 YYDKDF (reference sequence).